This TCR beta chain was obtained from a study of early stage breast cancer tumors (dated by TCRdb to about 2017). A note on the overall study: Of the approximately 15 invasive breast tumors, approximately 11 were found to be estrogen receptor-positive, progesterone receptor-positive and HER2-negative. Of the roughly 12 ER+/PR+/HER2- tumors, eight were classified as invasive ductal carcinomas and four as invasive lobular carcinomas. The average read coverage per sample was roughly 9.5-fold. Across all samples, 2,651,842 templates representing 1.2 million or so unique clonotypes were detected.

Overall study outcomes, separate from this receptor: Repertoires from blood and normal breast were more alike than repertoires from blood and tumor, and in about 90% of the 16 patients, comparing each tissue with blood separated tumor from normal. Enriched TCRB sequences shared across patients were mostly commonly generated sequences, unlikely to play an important role in the tumor microenvironment. Compared with adjacent normal breast tissue, tumors had higher clonality and approximately 2.5-fold greater T cell density. Sequencing bulk genomic DNA from unsorted cells could not capture chain pairing or functional markers like CD4, CD8 and FOXP3. Analysis by tumor subtype was prevented by the small cohort size.

The germline V gene yields SGHVS for CDR1 and FNYEAQ for CDR2. The CDR3 measures 17 amino acids from cysteine to phenylalanine. The only DNA kept is the CDR3, 51 bases in frame from the first base. Relative to germline, V is missing 5 bases and J is missing 2 bases, with 9 bases of the junction outside any gene match. The study profiled bulk TCR beta-chain repertoires in matched peripheral blood, tumor and adjacent normal breast tissue taken from about 16 patients with early-stage breast cancer. Before surgery, about 5-10 mL of whole blood was collected into EDTA tubes and then processed within 2 hours. Ficoll-Paque centrifugation in SepMate-50 tubes was used to isolate peripheral blood mononuclear cells. PBMCs were cryopreserved in about 90% FBS with roughly 10% DMSO in aliquots of about 1.8 to 4.5 million cells and stored in liquid nitrogen. The Qiagen AllPrep DNA/RNA Mini kit was used for genomic DNA extraction.

Comments on this clone: This clone's antigen is unknown. No qualities accompany the bases; no much larger clone lies one base away.

Each sample was amplified as two independent genomic DNA replicates: approximately 450 ng for blood and roughly 1.5 ug for tumor or normal breast. TCRB sequencing of genomic DNA was carried out with the ImmunoSeq Intro kit according to the manufacturer's instructions. Multiplex PCR was run for 31 cycles using proprietary primers and spike-in control sequences for absolute quantification. Single-end 150-bp reads were used to sequence an 87-bp fragment spanning the CDR3 and the flanking V and J genes. Each lane of an Illumina MiSeq running version 3.0 chemistry carried seven multiplexed samples, with two replicates apiece. Per the source publication's procedure: Raw data were processed with the vendor's proprietary pipeline, and both replicates were merged into a single result per sample. A clonotype was defined as productive rearrangements that share the same V-gene family, CDR3 amino acid sequence and J-gene segment. Clonality was computed as 1 minus the normalized Shannon entropy (Pielou evenness) of TCRB abundances. To estimate T cell density, the total number of templates was divided by the input cell count, which was inferred from how much DNA went in. Recon was used with default parameters to estimate total repertoire diversity and clonality. A clonotype counted as tumor-enriched if its abundance in tumor exceeded 0.1% and was at least 32-fold higher than its abundance in normal breast. Here the immuneACCESS table is served through TCRdb, limited to in-frame sequences with V and J called. Missing clones are a known gap in these copies; in checked studies unresolved V genes cover under half, and the rest lacks a known reason. That table is the source of V, J and clone size, and D and trimming were worked out from the DNA. For this sample the table gives around 60,000 clones, of which about 74% were detected only once. The top ten constitute approximately 3% of the sample.

Input material: blood. The chain is encoded by TRBV7-6 joined to TRBJ2-2; 9 middle bases align to TRBD1. This receptor was obtained from a person younger than 45 with breast cancer. The sequenced DNA: TGTGCCAGCAGCATACCTCCGGGACAGGGCAACACCGGGGAGCTGTTTTTT. It codes for CASSIPPGQGNTGELFF.